This T cell receptor beta chain is from a study of T cells in localized non-small cell lung cancer. On this clone: Its target is unknown.

Measured with immunoSEQ multiplex PCR; TCRdb has only the in-frame clones, and not every one. The repertoire has approximately 35,000 clones, 90% to 95% of them found once; the top ten carry less than 6%. The ends were cut back, 2 bases at V and 4 bases at J, with 11 bases in the middle. This CDR3 is built from 14 residues. Germline CDR1 and CDR2: MDHEN and SYDVKM. Study-level results: The highest T cell clonality was in uninvolved adjacent lung, above tumor.

The receptor comes from a man between 40 and 75 years old with stage II lung adenocarcinoma. The chain recombines TRBV28 with TRBJ1-2; weak D call: TRBD1 (6 bases). The source was PBMCs, collected before any cancer treatment. The CDR3, as DNA: TGTGCCAGCAGTTTAGCAGGACAGCTCTATGGCTACACCTTC. Translation gives CASSLAGQLYGYTF.